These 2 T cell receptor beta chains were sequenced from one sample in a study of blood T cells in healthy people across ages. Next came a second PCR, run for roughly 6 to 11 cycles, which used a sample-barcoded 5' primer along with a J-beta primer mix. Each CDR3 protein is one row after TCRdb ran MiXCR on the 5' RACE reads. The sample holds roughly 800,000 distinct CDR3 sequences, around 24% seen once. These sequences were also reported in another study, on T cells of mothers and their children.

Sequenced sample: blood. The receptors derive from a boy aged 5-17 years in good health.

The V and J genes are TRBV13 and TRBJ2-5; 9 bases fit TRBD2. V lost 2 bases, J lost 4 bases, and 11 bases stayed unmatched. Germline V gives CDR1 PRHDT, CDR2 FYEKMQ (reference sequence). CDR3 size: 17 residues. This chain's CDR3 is CASSLKASGVGTETQYF. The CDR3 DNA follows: TGTGCCAGCAGCTTAAAGGCTAGCGGGGTGGGTACAGAGACCCAGTACTTC. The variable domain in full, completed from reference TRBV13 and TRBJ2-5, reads AAGVIQSPRHLIKEKRETATLKCYPIPRHDTVYWYQQGPGQDPQFLISFYEKMQSDKGSIPDRFSAQQFSDYHSELNMSSLELGDSALYFCASSLKASGVGTETQYFGPGTRLLVL.

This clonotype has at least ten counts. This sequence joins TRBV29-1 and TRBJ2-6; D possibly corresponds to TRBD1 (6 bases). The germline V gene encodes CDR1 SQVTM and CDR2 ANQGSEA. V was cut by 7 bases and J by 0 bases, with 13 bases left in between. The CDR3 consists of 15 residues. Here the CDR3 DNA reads TGCAGCGCCTCACAGGGACCCTCTGGGGCCAACGTCCTGACTTTC. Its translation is CSASQGPSGANVLTF.